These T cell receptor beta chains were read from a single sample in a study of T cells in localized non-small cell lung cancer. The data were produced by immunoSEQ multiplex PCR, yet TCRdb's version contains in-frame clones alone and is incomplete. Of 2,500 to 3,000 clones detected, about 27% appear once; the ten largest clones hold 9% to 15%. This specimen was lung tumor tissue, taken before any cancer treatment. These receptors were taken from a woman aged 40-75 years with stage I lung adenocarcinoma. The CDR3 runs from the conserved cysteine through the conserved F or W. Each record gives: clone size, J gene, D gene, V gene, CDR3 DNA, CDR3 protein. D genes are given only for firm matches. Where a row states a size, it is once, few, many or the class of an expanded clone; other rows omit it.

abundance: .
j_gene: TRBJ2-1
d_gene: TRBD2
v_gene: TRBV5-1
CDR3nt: TGCGCCAGCAGCTTGCCTAGCGGGGGATTCAATGAGCAGTTCTTC
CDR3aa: CASSLPSGGFNEQFF

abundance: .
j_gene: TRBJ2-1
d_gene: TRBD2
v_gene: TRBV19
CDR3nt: TGTGCCAGTCAACCCGGGACTAGCGGATCCAATGAGCAGTTCTTC
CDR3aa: CASQPGTSGSNEQFF

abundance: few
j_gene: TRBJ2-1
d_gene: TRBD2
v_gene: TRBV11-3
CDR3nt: TGTGCCAGCAGCATCTGGGGACTAGCGGGAACCGGCAATGAGCAGTTCTTC
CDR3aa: CASSIWGLAGTGNEQFF

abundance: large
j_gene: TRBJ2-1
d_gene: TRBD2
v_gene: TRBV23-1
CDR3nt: TGCGCCAGCAGTCCAGGCAGTAGCGGGAGGGTCGGTGGTGAGCAGTTCTTC
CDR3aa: CASSPGSSGRVGGEQFF

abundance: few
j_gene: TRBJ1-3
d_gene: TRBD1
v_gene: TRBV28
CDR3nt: TGTGCCAGCTTGGGGCCTGGGACAGGAAGAAACACCATATATTTT
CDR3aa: CASLGPGTGRNTIYF

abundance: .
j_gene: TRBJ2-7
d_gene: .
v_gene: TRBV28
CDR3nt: TGTGCCAGCAGTTTGCAGGCCTCCTACGAGCAGTACTTC
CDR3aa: CASSLQASYEQYF

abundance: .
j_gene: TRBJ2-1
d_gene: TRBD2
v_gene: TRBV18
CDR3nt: TGTGCCAGCTCACCAGGACTAGCAGATAATGAGCAGTTCTTC
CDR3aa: CASSPGLADNEQFF

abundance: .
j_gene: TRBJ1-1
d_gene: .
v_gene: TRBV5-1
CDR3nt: TGCGCCAGCAGCTTGGGGCAGGCTTTCATGAACACTGAAGCTTTCTTT
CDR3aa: CASSLGQAFMNTEAFF

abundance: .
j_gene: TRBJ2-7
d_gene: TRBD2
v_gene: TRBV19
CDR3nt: TGTGCCAGTAGTAGACGGACTAGCGGGGGGTACGAGCAGTACTTC
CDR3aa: CASSRRTSGGYEQYF

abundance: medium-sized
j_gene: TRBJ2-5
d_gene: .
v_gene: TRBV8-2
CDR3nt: TGTGCCAGCAGTTTAGGGGCCCTAGCGGGAGAGTACCAAGAGACCCAGTACTTC
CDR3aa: CASSLGALAGEYQETQYF